Below are 17 T cell receptor beta chains sequenced from a single sample in a study of control samples from healthy donors and cancer patients. Measured with immunoSEQ multiplex PCR; TCRdb has only the in-frame clones, and not every one. The sample holds 100,000 to 150,000 clones, over 75% seen once. The specimen sequenced was blood. The receptors were sampled from a man aged 35-49 years in good health.

This clone appeared once. The V call is TRBV5-1, the J call TRBJ2-5; D uncertain. Germline values: CDR1 SGHRS, CDR2 YFSETQ. Deletions cut 0 bases from V and 0 bases from J, with 9 bases between. CDR3 length: 15 amino acids. The CDR3 DNA reads as TGCGCCAGCAGCTTGGTTGAGTCGAACCAAGAGACCCAGTACTTC. It yields the protein CASSLVESNQETQYF.

This clone showed up just once. The chain links TRBV7-2 to TRBJ1-1; 7 bases map to TRBD1. The CDR3 has 16 amino acids. CDR1 and CDR2 from the germline V gene are SGHTA and FQGNSA. V lost 0 bases, J lost 4 bases, and 8 bases stayed unmatched. CDR3 loop: CASSLAATGKGTEAFF. The CDR3 DNA is TGTGCCAGCAGCTTAGCGGCGACAGGGAAGGGCACTGAAGCTTTCTTT.

V usage is TRBV12-3 or TRBV12-4 and J usage is TRBJ2-5; no firm D call. This CDR3 comprises 13 residues. V was pared by 5 bases and J by 2 bases, with 9 bases between. The CDR3 here is CASSPDEQETQYF. In DNA form, the CDR3 reads TGTGCCAGCAGTCCGGACGAACAAGAGACCCAGTACTTC.

This rearrangement joins TRBV7-9 to TRBJ1-1; the match to TRBD1 covers 10 bases. The CDR3 is 12 amino acids. Looked up from germline, CDR1 is SEHNR and CDR2 is FQNEAQ (reference sequence). With V trimmed by 5 bases and J by 11 bases, 5 bases remained unmatched. CDR3 in DNA: TGTGCCAGCAGCGAGACAGGGGGCCGGGCTTTCTTT. This encodes CASSETGGRAFF. Looking up the rest from reference TRBV7-9 and TRBJ1-1 gives the full variable domain: DTGVSQNPRHKITKRGQNVTFRCDPISEHNRLYWYRQTLGQGPEFLTYFQNEAQLEKSRLLSDRFSAERPKGSFSTLEIQRTEQGDSAMYLCASSETGGRAFFGQGTRLTVV.

V and J are TRBV13 and TRBJ2-3; 13 bases line up with TRBD2. This CDR3 is 16 amino acids long. Germline trimming cut 2 bases from V and 7 bases from J; bases unmatched to any gene: 6. Germline CDR1 and CDR2: PRHDT and FYEKMQ (reference sequence). CDR3 nucleotide sequence: TGTGCCAGCAGCTTACCCGGGACTAGCGGGGTGAATACGCAGTATTTT. It is translated as CASSLPGTSGVNTQYF.

This clone was seen only once. V is TRBV10-3 and J is TRBJ2-2; TRBD2 is a possible D gene (5 bases). This CDR3 contains 17 residues. In germline, CDR1 is ENHRY, CDR2 SYGVKD. Deletions cut 0 bases from V and 7 bases from J, with 18 bases between. CDR3 coding DNA: TGTGCCATCAGTGAGTCCGTCGGAGGTTGGGGTAACGGGGAGCTGTTTTTT. This gives the protein CAISESVGGWGNGELFF.

The V and J genes are TRBV6-4 and TRBJ1-2, with unresolved D. The germline gives CDR1 MRHNA, CDR2 SNTAGT. The CDR3 is 12 residues long. Trimming pared 3 bases from V and 1 base from J, leaving 3 bases between. This chain's CDR3 is CASSDHNYGYTF. DNA of the CDR3: TGTGCCAGCAGTGATCATAACTATGGCTACACCTTC.

The chain's CDR3 is CASSTRAVSGNTIYF. Written as DNA, the CDR3 is TGTGCCAGCAGCACAAGGGCGGTCTCTGGAAACACCATATATTTT. The chain combines TRBV7-8 with TRBJ1-3; D ambiguous. Germline V gene sequence: CDR1 SGHVS, CDR2 FQNEAQ. V lost 5 bases and J lost 0, with 11 bases in between. The CDR3 extends over 15 amino acids.

The CDR3 bases are TGTGCCAGCAGTCCCCACAGGGTAGCTGGGGCCAACGTCCTGACTTTC. Translation: CASSPHRVAGANVLTF. The chain is built from TRBV6-2 or TRBV6-3 and TRBJ2-6; D may be TRBD1 (6 bases). The V gene's germline CDR1 is MNHEY and CDR2 SVGEGT. This CDR3 contains 16 residues. The V and J ends lost 5 bases and 2 bases respectively, with 13 bases between them.

This clone has a handful of counts. J is TRBJ2-5 and V is TRBV7-9; possibly TRBD1 or TRBD2 for D (6 bases each). The CDR3 is 17 residues long. Deletions cut 6 bases from V and 1 base from J, with 21 bases between. CDR1 is SEHNR, CDR2 FQNEAQ, per germline (reference sequence). The CDR3 DNA reads as TGTGCCAGCAGACTAAAGGGAGGCAGGGGCCTCCAAGAGACCCAGTACTTC. Translation: CASRLKGGRGLQETQYF.

The chain joins TRBV7-9 to TRBJ2-5, with 7 bases matching TRBD2. CDR1 is SEHNR and CDR2 is FQNEAQ in the germline V gene (reference sequence). The CDR3 has 15 residues. The V segment lost 8 bases and the J segment 5 bases; nucleotides outside the gene matches: 14. CDR3 nucleotides: TGTGCCAGCGCCCTGGGCGGGGGTTATGGGGAGACCCAGTACTTC. This translates into CASALGGGYGETQYF.

This chain connects TRBV6-6 to TRBJ2-7, with D unresolved. CDR3 length: 14 amino acids. Trimming shortened V by 4 bases and J by 0 bases, and 10 bases separated the two germline ends. Germline CDR1 and CDR2: MNHNY and SVGAGI (reference sequence). CDR3 protein: CASSWDYTSYEQYF. CDR3 DNA: TGTGCCAGCAGTTGGGATTATACCTCCTACGAGCAGTACTTC.

This chain joins TRBV19 and TRBJ1-2; D is undetermined. Per the germline V gene, CDR1 is LNHDA and CDR2 is SQIVND (reference sequence). The germline V and J ends were trimmed by 7 bases and 8 bases, with 17 bases remaining between them. The CDR3 is 13 amino acids. The CDR3 is CASTEISYGGYTF. The DNA of the CDR3 is TGTGCCAGTACAGAAATATCCTATGGAGGCTACACCTTC.

The chain links TRBV2 to TRBJ2-7; 7 bases match TRBD2. V lost 6 bases to trimming and J lost 2 bases; unmatched junction nucleotides: 7. There are 14 residues in the CDR3. Germline V gene data show CDR1 as SNHLY and CDR2 as FYNNEI. DNA of the CDR3: TGTGCCAGCAGCCACGGGGGGAGCACCTACGAGCAGTACTTC. Translated, it gives CASSHGGSTYEQYF. The full variable domain, completed using reference TRBV2 and TRBJ2-7, is EPEVTQTPSHQVTQMGQEVILRCVPISNHLYFYWYRQILGQKVEFLVSFYNNEISEKSEIFDDQFSVERPDGSNFTLKIRSTKLEDSAMYFCASSHGGSTYEQYFGPGTRLTVT.

The chain couples TRBV12-3 or TRBV12-4 to TRBJ1-1; tentatively, D is TRBD1 (6 bases). The CDR3 contains 13 residues. V was shortened by 7 bases and J by 5 bases, with 14 bases between the two germline ends. The CDR3 bases are TGTGCCAGCATCGAACAGGGAGGGACTGAAGCTTTCTTT. Its translation: CASIEQGGTEAFF.

The rearrangement uses TRBV28 and TRBJ1-5, with D hard to call. This CDR3 has 13 residues. From germline, CDR1 is MDHEN and CDR2 SYDVKM. V lost 6 bases and J lost 11, with 17 bases in between. DNA of the CDR3: TGTGCCAGCAGAACCCCCGATAGAGTGACCCAGCATTTT. It encodes CASRTPDRVTQHF.

The chain recombines TRBV13 with TRBJ2-7, with no clear D. The CDR3 is 12 amino acids. Germline values: CDR1 PRHDT, CDR2 FYEKMQ (reference sequence). V dropped 8 bases and J dropped 0 bases, with 8 bases sitting between them. The CDR3 DNA reads TGTGCCAGCGGGCGGACCTCCTACGAGCAGTACTTC. It translates to CASGRTSYEQYF. The variable domain in full, completed from reference TRBV13 and TRBJ2-7, reads AAGVIQSPRHLIKEKRETATLKCYPIPRHDTVYWYQQGPGQDPQFLISFYEKMQSDKGSIPDRFSAQQFSDYHSELNMSSLELGDSALYFCASGRTSYEQYFGPGTRLTVT.